This T cell receptor (beta chain) is drawn from a study of regulatory T cells in long-lasting Graves disease. The time point is: newly diagnosed GD, antithyroid drugs for less than 3 months. There was RNA extracted from PBMCs, and the TCR library was made from it. CDR3 regions were amplified by Arm-PCR using iRepertoire HTBI primers to build TCR beta libraries. TCRdb fed the multiplex PCR reads into MiXCR, producing one record per CDR3 protein. The sample records some 460,000 distinct CDR3 sequences, roughly 15% being singletons. As regards this clonotype: The junction departs from germline at one end; a sequencing error may be responsible.

This CDR3 contains 14 residues. CDR1 is DFQATT, CDR2 SNEGSKA, per germline (reference sequence). These data were also filed under a second study, of T cells in Graves' hyperthyroidism and ophthalmopathy. From that report: The TCR CDR3 was amplified in a first-round RT-PCR using the HTBI primer set.

The chain employs TRBV20-1 and TRBJ2-2, with 8 bases identical to TRBD1. This sample comprised peripheral blood mononuclear cells (PBMCs), obtained at new diagnosis, from a patient treated with antithyroid drugs. This receptor was obtained from a man between 40 and 49 years old with Graves disease. The CDR3 DNA reads TGCAGTGCGTCGTGGTCAGGGGGCACCGGGGAGCTGTCTTTT. Encoded protein: CSASWSGGTGELSF.